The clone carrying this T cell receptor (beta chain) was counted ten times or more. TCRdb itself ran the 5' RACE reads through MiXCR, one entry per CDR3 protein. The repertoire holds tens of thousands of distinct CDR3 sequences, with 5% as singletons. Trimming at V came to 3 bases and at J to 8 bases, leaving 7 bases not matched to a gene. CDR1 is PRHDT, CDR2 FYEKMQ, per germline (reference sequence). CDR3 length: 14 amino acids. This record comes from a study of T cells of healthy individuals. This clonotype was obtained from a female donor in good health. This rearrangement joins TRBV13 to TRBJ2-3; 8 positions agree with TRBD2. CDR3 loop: CASSLGLEDGTQYF. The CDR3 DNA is TGTGCCAGCAGCTTGGGACTAGAAGACGGTACGCAGTATTTT.